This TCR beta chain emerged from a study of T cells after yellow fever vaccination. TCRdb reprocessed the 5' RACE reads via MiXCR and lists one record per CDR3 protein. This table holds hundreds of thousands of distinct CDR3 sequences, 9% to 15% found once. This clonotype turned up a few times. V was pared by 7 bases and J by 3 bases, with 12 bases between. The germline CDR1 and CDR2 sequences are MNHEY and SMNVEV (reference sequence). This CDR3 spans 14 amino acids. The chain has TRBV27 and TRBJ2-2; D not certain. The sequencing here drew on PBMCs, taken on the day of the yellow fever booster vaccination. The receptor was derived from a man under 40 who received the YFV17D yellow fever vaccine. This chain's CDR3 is CASTERPHTGELFF. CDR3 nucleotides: TGTGCCAGCACCGAACGACCACACACCGGGGAGCTGTTTTTT.